The 30 T cell receptor beta chains below all came from one sample that was sequenced in a study of blood T cell repertoires in COVID-19. Sequencing was performed with immunoSEQ multiplex PCR; in TCRdb, only in-frame clones are kept and a portion is missing. The sample includes more than 300,000 clones, approximately 92% seen only once; the top ten take roughly 20%. Sequencing used PBMCs or T cells enriched from blood (not recorded which). These receptors came from a woman aged 30 to 39 who had recovered from COVID-19.

The chain uses TRBV7-2 and TRBJ2-2, with no clear D. The CDR3 length is 15 residues. The germline gives CDR1 SGHTA, CDR2 FQGNSA. The V end was cut by 1 base, the J end by 1 base, with 7 bases between. CDR3 amino acids: CASSLGRLNTGELFF. The CDR3 nucleotides read TGTGCCAGCAGCTTAGGCAGGCTGAACACCGGGGAGCTGTTTTTT.

The chain is built from TRBV30 and TRBJ1-2, with a tentative D call TRBD1 (5 bases). This CDR3 spans 13 amino acids. V lost 2 bases and J 4 bases, leaving 11 bases between the germline ends. Germline CDR1 GTSNPN, CDR2 SVGIG (reference sequence). In DNA, the CDR3 is TGTGCCTGGAGTACAGGAGTTGGCTATGGCTACACCTTC. As protein: CAWSTGVGYGYTF.

This clone came up once. CDR3 sequence reads: CASSPTSGRLIGELFF. In nucleotides, the CDR3 is TGTGCCAGCAGCCCCACTAGCGGGAGACTAATCGGGGAGCTGTTTTTT. The chain is built from TRBV13 and TRBJ2-2; 11 positions agree with TRBD2. V gave up 5 bases and J gave up 7 bases; unmatched junction bases: 9. CDR3 length equals 16 residues. Germline CDR1 is PRHDT and CDR2 is FYEKMQ (reference sequence).

The gene calls are TRBV12-3 or TRBV12-4 and TRBJ2-4; weak D call: TRBD2 (5 bases). The length of the CDR3 is 13 residues. V was pared by 6 bases and J by 5 bases, with 11 bases between. The CDR3 loop is CASSLSGENIQYF. The CDR3 coding sequence is TGTGCCAGCAGCCTAAGCGGCGAAAACATTCAGTACTTC.

The rearrangement links TRBV6-1 to TRBJ1-4, with D perhaps TRBD1 (6 bases). V lost 3 bases and J lost 4, with 9 bases in between. This CDR3 contains 14 residues. Germline CDR1 and CDR2: MNHNS and SASEGT. The CDR3 region is CASSEDRINEKLFF. In DNA, the CDR3 is TGTGCCAGCAGTGAGGACAGAATTAATGAAAAACTGTTTTTT.

V is TRBV4-3 and J is TRBJ1-6; D is undetermined. Trimming removed 0 bases from V and 8 bases from J, with 11 bases in between. CDR1 LGHNA and CDR2 YSLEER come from the germline V gene. This CDR3 contains 15 residues. CDR3 bases: TGCGCCAGCAGCCAAGACACAGCCGTATATTCACCCCTCCACTTT. This sequence encodes CASSQDTAVYSPLHF.

V is TRBV7-9 and J is TRBJ1-6; 8 nucleotides line up with TRBD1. CDR1 SEHNR and CDR2 FQNEAQ come from the germline V gene (reference sequence). This CDR3 is built from 14 residues. The junction had 3 bases not matched to a gene; V was cut back by 4 bases and J by 7 bases. This CDR3 is CASSSGQGNSPLHF. For the CDR3, the DNA is TGTGCCAGCAGCTCAGGACAGGGAAATTCACCCCTCCACTTT.

About this clone itself: The sample has other DNA sequences that encode this CDR3 too. J is TRBJ2-5 and V is TRBV28; tentatively, D is TRBD2 (6 bases). CDR3 length: 14 residues. V was clipped by 3 bases and J by 3 bases, with 11 bases between them. Germline CDR1 is MDHEN and CDR2 is SYDVKM. The CDR3 region has the DNA TGTGCCAGCAGTTTCGGGACTTCTGAAGAGACCCAGTACTTC. Translated, it gives CASSFGTSEETQYF.

The chain carries TRBV11-3 and TRBJ2-3, with TRBD1 matching over 9 bases. Trimming at V came to 2 bases and at J to 3 bases, leaving 6 bases not matched to a gene. Germline V gene data show CDR1 as SGHNT and CDR2 as YENEEA. The CDR3 runs 16 residues. This CDR3 is CASSLRGTGPTDTQYF. The CDR3 DNA follows: TGTGCCAGCAGCTTACGGGGGACAGGGCCAACAGATACGCAGTATTTT.

The CDR3 DNA is TGTGCCAGTAGTAGAGGGCAGGGACAGCCCTCTAACTATGGCTACACCTTC. Translated, it gives CASSRGQGQPSNYGYTF. The rearrangement links TRBV19 to TRBJ1-2; 7 bases are shared with TRBD1. CDR1 and CDR2 from the germline V gene are LNHDA and SQIVND (reference sequence). This CDR3 has 17 residues. The V and J ends lost 4 bases and 0 bases, in that order; junction bases with no gene match: 11.

This clone was detected only a few times. The chain combines TRBV7-9 with TRBJ2-7; weak D call: TRBD1 (6 bases). The V and J ends lost 6 bases and 3 bases respectively, with 9 bases between them. CDR3 length: 12 residues. Germline CDR1 and CDR2: SEHNR and FQNEAQ (reference sequence). CDR3 region: CASREGDYEQYF. DNA of the CDR3: TGTGCCAGCAGAGAGGGGGACTACGAGCAGTACTTC.

The genes are TRBV5-1 and TRBJ2-5, with 13 positions matching TRBD2. This CDR3 region has 18 residues. Germline V gene lookup returns CDR1 SGHRS and CDR2 YFSETQ. The trim removed 4 bases at V and 2 bases at J, leaving 11 bases unmatched. CDR3 nucleotide sequence: TGCGCCAGCAGCCTCCGGACTAGCGGGAGTTTTGAACAAGAGACCCAGTACTTC. As protein: CASSLRTSGSFEQETQYF.

The chain links TRBV9 to TRBJ2-5, with 10 bases that match TRBD2. The CDR3 is 16 amino acids. V dropped 0 bases and J dropped 4; count of bases not matched to a gene: 6. CDR1 SGDLS and CDR2 YYNGEE come from the germline V gene. CDR3 DNA sequence: TGTGCCAGCAGCGTAGGAGCGGGGGGGCACGTAGAGACCCAGTACTTC. It encodes CASSVGAGGHVETQYF.

This clone was found a few times. The genes are TRBV20-1 and TRBJ1-6, with no clear D. The V end lost 3 bases, the J end lost 8 bases, and 5 bases lay between the germline ends. Germline CDR1 and CDR2: DFQATT and SNEGSKA (reference sequence). This CDR3 has 11 amino acids. The CDR3 bases are TGCAGTGCTAGCGGGGATTCACCCCTCCACTTT. Protein product: CSASGDSPLHF.

The V gene is TRBV10-2, the J gene TRBJ2-4, with 7 bases identical to TRBD2. CDR1 and CDR2 (germline): WSHSY, SAAADI. CDR3 length: 21 amino acids. Losses at the gene ends were 5 bases for V and 0 bases for J; bases not matched to a gene: 22. CDR3 in amino acids: CASSPGTSGLGRFLAKNIQYF. In DNA, the CDR3 is TGCGCCAGCAGTCCCGGGACGTCCGGACTCGGGAGGTTCCTAGCCAAAAACATTCAGTACTTC.

On this clone itself: At one end, the junction sequence differs from germline, possibly due to a read error. The chain couples TRBV19 to TRBJ2-2; D not certain. Germline CDR1 reads LNHDA; CDR2 reads SQIVND (reference sequence). This CDR3 spans 14 amino acids. The CDR3 DNA is TGTGCCAGTAGGATAGGTACGAACACCGGGGAGCTGTTTTTT. As protein: CASRIGTNTGELFF.

The chain employs TRBV19 and TRBJ2-1; 8 bases fit TRBD1. Trimming at V came to 1 base and at J to 6 bases, leaving 5 bases not matched to a gene. Germline V gives CDR1 LNHDA, CDR2 SQIVND (reference sequence). The CDR3 is made up of 15 amino acids. The CDR3 protein is CASSIGTGIVNEQFF. The CDR3 DNA reads as TGTGCCAGTAGTATAGGGACAGGGATAGTCAATGAGCAGTTCTTC. Supplemented by reference TRBV19 and TRBJ2-1, the full variable domain reads DGGITQSPKYLFRKEGQNVTLSCEQNLNHDAMYWYRQDPGQGLRLIYYSQIVNDFQKGDIAEGYSVSREKKESFPLTVTSAQKNPTAFYLCASSIGTGIVNEQFFGPGTRLTVL.

The chain couples TRBV19 to TRBJ2-5; 7 bases fit TRBD1. The CDR3 totals 15 residues. Germline-derived CDR1 and CDR2 are LNHDA and SQIVND (reference sequence). V shed 3 bases and J 4 bases; nucleotides not matched to a gene: 8. The CDR3 here is CASSIMTGLRETQYF. The CDR3 DNA reads as TGTGCCAGTAGTATCATGACAGGGTTGAGAGAGACCCAGTACTTC.

This chain joins TRBV4-2 and TRBJ1-2; D is uncertain. CDR1 is LGHNA, CDR2 YNFKEQ, per germline. The CDR3 contains 13 residues. The V and J ends lost 1 base and 8 bases respectively, with 11 bases between them. CDR3 sequence reads: CASSQATVGGYTF. DNA of the CDR3: TGTGCCAGCAGCCAAGCTACAGTCGGAGGCTACACCTTC.

The genes are TRBV12-5 and TRBJ1-5; a possible D gene is TRBD1 (5 bases). CDR1 and CDR2 (germline): LGHNT, FRNRAP. V lost 6 bases and J lost 4, with 7 bases in between. The length of the CDR3 is 12 residues. CDR3 loop: CASGQGNQPQHF. CDR3 DNA sequence: TGTGCTAGTGGCCAGGGAAATCAGCCCCAGCATTTT.

This chain connects TRBV7-9 to TRBJ2-3, with no clear D. CDR3 length: 14 residues. Germline lookup yields CDR1 SEHNR and CDR2 FQNEAQ (reference sequence). V was pared by 2 bases and J by 2 bases, with 8 bases between. The CDR3 sequence: CASSLSISTDTQYF. In nucleotides, the CDR3 is TGTGCCAGCAGCTTATCTATATCCACAGATACGCAGTATTTT.

This chain's CDR3 is CARSKQGWAYEQYF. CDR3 nucleotides: TGTGCCAGAAGCAAACAGGGGTGGGCCTACGAGCAGTACTTC. V and J are TRBV5-3 and TRBJ2-7, with TRBD1 identical over 7 bases. TRBV5-3 is an ORF, with its function uncertain. This CDR3 comprises 14 residues. Trimming took 4 bases from V and 2 from J; bases not matched to a gene: 6.

V is TRBV7-8 and J is TRBJ2-7; 9 bases are shared with TRBD2. Germline trimming cut 3 bases from V and 4 bases from J; bases unmatched to any gene: 10. Germline V gene data show CDR1 as SGHVS and CDR2 as FQNEAQ. The length of the CDR3 is 16 residues. DNA of the CDR3: TGTGCCAGCAGCTTGCGGGGGCGGGAGGGATGGTACGAGCAGTACTTC. Translating gives CASSLRGREGWYEQYF.

Here the CDR3 DNA reads TGCAGTGCTAGTCGCAGGGTCGGGGAGCTGTTTTTT. Translation gives CSASRRVGELFF. The chain employs TRBV20-1 and TRBJ2-2; D is possibly TRBD1 (5 bases). This CDR3 is built from 12 residues. Per the germline V gene, CDR1 is DFQATT and CDR2 is SNEGSKA (reference sequence). V lost 3 bases and J lost 7, with 9 bases in between.

The chain links TRBV5-1 to TRBJ1-6; D may be TRBD1 (5 bases). The germline CDR1 and CDR2 sequences are SGHRS and YFSETQ. The CDR3 runs to 13 residues. Trimming stripped 1 base from V and 10 bases from J, with 9 bases between. CDR3 region: CASSLTRGSPLHF. The CDR3 bases are TGCGCCAGCAGCTTGACCCGGGGGTCACCCCTCCACTTT.

The chain joins TRBV24-1 to TRBJ2-1; a possible D gene is TRBD1 (6 bases). The CDR3 covers 15 residues. Germline-derived CDR1 and CDR2 are KGHDR and SFDVKD. Between the trimmed V and J ends, which lost 0 bases and 10 bases, there was a span of 15 bases. The CDR3 spells CATSDLQDPGVEQFF. For the CDR3, the DNA is TGTGCCACCAGTGATTTGCAAGACCCAGGGGTAGAGCAGTTCTTC.

This clone was seen just once. V is TRBV19 and J is TRBJ1-2; the D is unclear. The V gene's germline CDR1 is LNHDA and CDR2 SQIVND (reference sequence). The CDR3 sequence is 15 residues long. V lost 3 bases to trimming and J lost 6 bases, with 17 bases between them. CDR3 protein: CASSIGVRDFDGYTF. Here the CDR3 DNA reads TGTGCCAGTAGTATTGGAGTTCGGGATTTCGATGGCTACACCTTC.

The genes are TRBV29-1 and TRBJ2-3; possible D gene TRBD1, 5 bases. The CDR3 is made up of 13 amino acids. Trimming took off 7 bases at V and 3 bases at J, with 14 bases between the two ends. Germline V gene data show CDR1 as SQVTM and CDR2 as ANQGSEA. CDR3 sequence reads: CSAKGAVTDTQYF. CDR3 DNA sequence: TGCAGCGCCAAAGGGGCTGTTACAGATACGCAGTATTTT.

This clone was counted a single time. The rearrangement links TRBV18 to TRBJ2-7; 8 positions match TRBD1. The CDR3 has 14 amino acids. Losses at the gene ends were 3 bases for V and 2 bases for J; bases not matched to a gene: 3. Germline V gene lookup returns CDR1 KGHSH and CDR2 LQKENI. CDR3 sequence reads: CASSPETGAYEQYF. For the CDR3, the DNA is TGTGCCAGCTCACCGGAGACAGGGGCCTACGAGCAGTACTTC.

This clone was observed a single time. This chain connects TRBV28 to TRBJ2-5; the D gene is possibly TRBD1 (6 bases). Germline V lookup: CDR1 MDHEN, CDR2 SYDVKM. CDR3 length equals 18 residues. Trimming left V 6 bases short and J 5 bases short, with 28 bases between. This CDR3 is CASSSNFRDTPLGETQYF. Here the CDR3 DNA reads TGTGCCAGCAGCTCCAACTTCCGGGACACCCCTCTCGGGGAGACCCAGTACTTC. Using reference TRBV28 and TRBJ2-5 for the parts outside the CDR3, the full variable domain is DVKVTQSSRYLVKRTGEKVFLECVQDMDHENMFWYRQDPGLGLRLIYFSYDVKMKEKGDIPEGYSVSREKKERFSLILESASTNQTSMYLCASSSNFRDTPLGETQYFGPGTRLLVL.